The present T cell receptor beta chain was sequenced within a study of beta chain features in type 1 diabetes. Across the study: Analysis included more than 90 million sorted cells drawn from all samples. Notes on the study in general: For patients, the naive, central memory and Treg TCRB repertoires appeared more alike than for healthy donors. The study found moderately but significantly shorter TCRB CDR3s in all four CD4+ subsets of Type 1 diabetes patients. In type 1 diabetes patients, VDJ junctions had fewer insertions; deletions at these junctions were more frequent.

Germline V CDR1 and CDR2: SNHLY, FYNNEI. The V end lost 2 bases, the J end lost 7 bases, and 11 bases lay between the germline ends. The CDR3 sequence is 13 residues long. As regards this clone: The antigen is not known.

Expressed TCRB transcripts got sequenced, as all isolated RNA was reverse transcribed. Method: immunoSEQ multiplex PCR; TCRdb's copy keeps in-frame clones and lacks some. Among 600,000 to 750,000 clones listed, around 12% were seen once. CD45RO/CCR7/CD25/CD127/CD95/CD27 sorting isolated CD4+ naive, central memory, regulatory and stem cell-like memory cells. V gene TRBV2 combines with J gene TRBJ2-5; maybe TRBD2 (5 bases). The source of this sequence is a young man with type 1 diabetes. Source material: naive CD4+ T cells from blood. The CDR3 spells CASSEWTSGTQYF. CDR3 DNA: TGTGCCAGCAGTGAATGGACTTCTGGGACCCAGTACTTC.